Each of the 2 T cell receptor beta chains below was sequenced from the same sample in a study of cytomegalovirus exposure and HLA in healthy donors. Primers for the PCR totalled 60 Vbeta and 13 Jbeta. The repertoire was sequenced with immunoSEQ multiplex PCR; TCRdb's copy has only in-frame clones and lacks some. The sample records 110,000 or so clones, over 60% being singletons. The sample was PBMCs. Receptors originate from a female donor in good health and CMV-seronegative.

This chain joins TRBV5-6 and TRBJ2-3, with TRBD1 identical over 10 bases. The length of the CDR3 is 16 residues. CDR1 SGHDT and CDR2 YYEEEE come from the germline V gene. The ends lost 3 bases at V and 1 base at J; junction bases unmatched: 5. The CDR3 is CASSSEDRGRTDTQYF. Here the CDR3 DNA reads TGTGCCAGCAGCTCGGAAGACAGGGGGCGCACAGATACGCAGTATTTT.

Points on this clone: Sequence at one end of the junction differs from germline and may be a read error. The genes are TRBV30 and TRBJ2-2, with D possibly being TRBD1 (6 bases). CDR3 length equals 14 residues. Germline CDR1 reads GTSNPN; CDR2 reads SVGIG (reference sequence). The CDR3 DNA reads as TGTACCTGCCAGGAGCTTCGGGACATCGGGGAGCTGTTTTTT. Protein: CTCQELRDIGELFF.